One sample yielded the 10 T cell receptor gamma chains listed below, sequenced in a study of gamma delta lymphoproliferative disorders and STAT genes. TCRdb reanalysed the multiplex PCR reads with CATT. The table records over 2,000 gamma-chain clones, approximately 9.3% of them present only once. Genomic DNA from isolated PBMCs served as the sequencing template. Material for sequencing was blood. These receptor sequences come from a human donor with gamma-delta T-cell large granular lymphocyte leukemia.

In this sample, this clone turned up a few times. The chain is built from TRGV3 and TRGJP2. TCRdb supplies no J gene; here it was assigned by aligning the nucleotide sequence to germline. V dropped 9 bases and J dropped 6; count of bases not matched to a gene: 7. The CDR3 runs 12 residues. CDR1 and CDR2 (germline): VTNTFY, YDVSTARD (reference sequence). CDR3 loop: CATRQCDWIKTF. The CDR3 DNA reads as TGTGCCACCCGTCAGTGTGATTGGATCAAGACGTTT.

The genes are TRGV11 and TRGJ1 or TRGJ2. The J gene was not available in TCRdb and was assigned here by matching the DNA to germline segments. TRGV11 falls under the ORF class, with uncertain function. Losses at the gene ends were 2 bases for V and 1 base for J; bases not matched to a gene: 2. The CDR3 is 14 residues long. Here the CDR3 DNA reads TGTGCCTGCTGGATTAGGCTTAATTATTATAAGAAACTCTTT. Its translation is CACWIRLNYYKKLF.

V is TRGV10 and J is TRGJ1 or TRGJ2. Since TCRdb gives no J gene, matching the DNA to germline was used here to assign it. TRGV10 is filed as an ORF, its function uncertain. V lost 8 bases, J lost 6 bases, and 8 bases stayed unmatched. The CDR3 has 12 amino acids. The CDR3 DNA is TGTGCTGCGTGGGATTGGGTTTATAAGAAACTCTTT. Protein product: CAAWDWVYKKLF.

This clone was found a few times. The CDR3 reads CATWLPGEKKYYKKLF. CDR3 nucleotide sequence: TGTGCCACCTGGCTACCTGGGGAAAAAAAATATTATAAGAAACTCTTT. The V and J genes are TRGV8 and TRGJ1 or TRGJ2. The J gene comes from matching the DNA to germline here; TCRdb lacks it. The CDR3 totals 16 residues. With V trimmed by 6 bases and J by 4 bases, 18 bases remained unmatched. Germline V CDR1 and CDR2: VENAVY, YDSYNSRV.

Notes on this clone: The identical CDR3 is also encoded by other nucleotide sequences in the sample. J is TRGJ1 or TRGJ2 and V is TRGV4. The J gene is not listed in TCRdb, so it was assigned here from a DNA match to germline. Germline V CDR1 and CDR2: EGSTGY, YDSYTSSV. This CDR3 comprises 12 residues. Germline trimming cut 0 bases from V and 7 bases from J; bases unmatched to any gene: 3. The CDR3 DNA is TGTGCCACCTGGGATGGGCCCTATAAGAAACTCTTT. Residues: CATWDGPYKKLF.

The chain is built from TRGV10 and TRGJ1 or TRGJ2. The J gene comes from matching the DNA to germline here; TCRdb lacks it. TRGV10 is an ORF; its function is uncertain. The CDR3 spans 12 residues. V lost 8 bases and J lost 11; bases outside the gene matches: 13. CDR3 sequence: CAAWDLDLEKLF. For the CDR3, the DNA is TGTGCTGCGTGGGATTTGGATTTGGAGAAACTCTTT.

The chain joins TRGV3 to TRGJP2. No J gene is reported in TCRdb; it was inferred here by comparing the DNA with germline. CDR1 and CDR2 from the germline V gene are VTNTFY and YDVSTARD (reference sequence). V lost 3 bases and J lost 0; bases outside the gene matches: 7. CDR3 length: 16 amino acids. CDR3 sequence: CATWDWVYSSDWIKTF. The CDR3 nucleotides read TGTGCCACCTGGGACTGGGTATATAGTAGTGATTGGATCAAGACGTTT.

This clone was counted a few times. It differs at one base from a far larger clone, so likely a read error. Other DNA sequences in the same sample also yield this CDR3. The gene calls are TRGV9 and TRGJP. TCRdb carries no J gene annotation; the J gene was assigned here by matching the DNA with germline. Germline V lookup: CDR1 GITISATS, CDR2 ISYDGTV (reference sequence). This CDR3 has 16 residues. CDR3 coding DNA: TGTGCCCTGTGGGAGGTGGAAGAGTTGGGCAAAAAAATCAAGGTATTT. Translation gives CALWEVEELGKKIKVF.

This chain links TRGV2 with TRGJP1. The J gene was missing in TCRdb and was found by matching the end of the DNA to germline. J gave up 9 bases and V 0 bases, and 16 bases lay outside the gene matches. CDR3 length: 17 residues. Germline V gene data show CDR1 as EGSNGY and CDR2 as YDSYNSKV. This CDR3 is CATWDGRFSANRWFKIF. The CDR3 region has the DNA TGTGCCACCTGGGACGGGAGGTTCAGCGCCAACCGTTGGTTCAAGATATTT.

With regard to this clone: A much larger clone lies one base from this, so it may be a read error. Other nucleotide sequences from this sample produce the same CDR3. This sequence joins TRGV10 and TRGJP1. Here the J gene came from matching the DNA to germline, since TCRdb omits it. TRGV10 is filed as an ORF, its function uncertain. The CDR3 spans 19 residues. The CDR3 loop is CAAWDYFWDSDTTGWFKIF. The CDR3 DNA reads as TGTGCCGCGTGGGATTATTTTTGGGACTCGGATACCACTGGTTGGTTCAAGATATTT.